The 12 T cell receptor beta chains listed next were all sequenced from one sample in a study of shared clonotypes between healthy human individuals. Repertoires were generated with immunoSEQ multiplex PCR, while TCRdb's copy carries only in-frame clones and drops some. The sample contains around 600,000 clones, around 96% of which appear only once. Positively selected for CCR7, the CD45RO-negative cells used as naive CD8 cells excluded terminally differentiated effector memory CD45RA+ cells. The sample consisted of naive CD8+ T cells sorted from blood. All receptors come from a woman in her 30s in good health.

The chain combines TRBV29-1 with TRBJ2-1; the D call may be TRBD1 or TRBD2 (5 bases each). V lost 5 bases, J lost 7 bases, and 9 bases lay in between. The CDR3 sequence is 11 residues long. Per the germline V gene, CDR1 is SQVTM and CDR2 is ANQGSEA. The CDR3 sequence: CSVQGGNEQFF. CDR3 nucleotide sequence: TGCAGCGTTCAGGGCGGGAATGAGCAGTTCTTC.

This rearrangement joins TRBV2 to TRBJ2-7, with 12 nucleotides matching TRBD2. CDR3 length: 16 amino acids. Trimming removed 6 bases from V and 2 bases from J; junction bases left unmatched: 8. The V gene's germline CDR1 is SNHLY and CDR2 FYNNEI. CDR3 residues: CASSFASGRAPYEQYF. The CDR3 bases are TGTGCCAGCAGCTTTGCTAGCGGGAGGGCCCCCTACGAGCAGTACTTC.

The chain employs TRBV6-7 and TRBJ2-2, with D perhaps matching TRBD1 (6 bases). TRBV6-7 is reported as an ORF; its role is uncertain. The V end was cut by 2 bases, the J end by 5 bases, with 15 bases between. This CDR3 comprises 16 residues. CDR3 residues: CASSYGAGVRTGELFF. Here the CDR3 DNA reads TGTGCCAGCAGTTACGGGGCAGGGGTTCGGACCGGGGAGCTGTTTTTT.

The CDR3 loop is CASSQDTSYEQYF. The CDR3 DNA sequence: TGTGCCAGCAGTCAGGACACTTCCTACGAGCAGTACTTC. The chain employs TRBV2 and TRBJ2-7; a weak D match, TRBD1 (5 bases). The germline CDR1 and CDR2 sequences are SNHLY and FYNNEI. CDR3 length: 13 amino acids. The V end lost 5 bases, the J end lost 1 base, and 9 bases lay between the germline ends.

The chain recombines TRBV10-1 with TRBJ2-7, with 7 bases identical to TRBD1. The CDR3 spans 14 residues. Unmatched junction bases numbered 9, after V lost 4 bases and J lost 6 bases. CDR1 WNHNN and CDR2 SYGVQD come from the germline V gene (reference sequence). CDR3 coding DNA: TGCGCCAGCAGTGCCGACAGGGTTACCACCGAGCAGTACTTC. Translation: CASSADRVTTEQYF.

The chain joins TRBV11-2 to TRBJ2-3; 11 bases fit TRBD2. V shed 5 bases, J shed 4 bases, and the junction held 5 bases outside the gene matches. Germline assignment: CDR1 SGHAT and CDR2 FQNNGV. The CDR3 covers 15 residues. CDR3 protein: CASSGLTSGADTQYF. CDR3 sequence (DNA): TGTGCCAGCAGCGGACTGACTAGCGGGGCAGATACGCAGTATTTT.

The chain carries TRBV4-1 and TRBJ2-5; 10 bases agree with TRBD2. This CDR3 comprises 20 residues. V dropped 0 bases and J dropped 5; count of bases not matched to a gene: 18. Germline CDR1 reads MGHRA; CDR2 reads YSYEKL. The CDR3 reads CASSQDGSGRAFSLAETQYF. The CDR3 nucleotides read TGCGCCAGCAGCCAAGATGGGAGCGGGAGGGCCTTTTCTCTTGCGGAGACCCAGTACTTC.

The V and J genes are TRBV5-4 and TRBJ1-2, with D unresolved. The CDR3 runs 17 residues. V shed 0 bases and J shed 4 bases, with 19 bases lying between them. Looked up from germline, CDR1 is SGHNT and CDR2 is YYREEE (reference sequence). The CDR3 region has the DNA TGTGCCAGCAGCTTGGGAGAGGGCTACGGTGACTCCTATGGCTACACCTTC. This sequence encodes CASSLGEGYGDSYGYTF.

The J gene is TRBJ1-1, the V gene TRBV7-9; possibly TRBD1 for D (5 bases). This CDR3 contains 14 residues. Germline V gives CDR1 SEHNR, CDR2 FQNEAQ (reference sequence). The germline V and J ends were trimmed by 5 bases and 4 bases, with 14 bases remaining between them. The CDR3 is CASSADLGGTEAFF. Written as DNA, the CDR3 is TGTGCCAGCAGCGCGGACCTCGGGGGCACTGAAGCTTTCTTT.

The rearrangement links TRBV19 to TRBJ1-1; D uncertain. The length of the CDR3 is 14 residues. The V and J ends lost 4 bases and 1 base respectively, with 10 bases between them. CDR1 is LNHDA, CDR2 SQIVND, per germline (reference sequence). The chain's CDR3 is CASSTPGWNTEAFF. The CDR3 DNA sequence: TGTGCCAGTAGTACTCCGGGGTGGAACACTGAAGCTTTCTTT.

J is TRBJ2-5 and V is TRBV27, with TRBD1 as a possible D gene (7 bases). V gave up 11 bases and J gave up 10 bases, with 23 bases separating them. CDR3 length equals 13 residues. Germline assignment: CDR1 MNHEY and CDR2 SMNVEV (reference sequence). The chain's CDR3 is CASWTGPLGGQYF. DNA for the CDR3: TGTGCCTCTTGGACAGGACCCTTGGGGGGCCAGTACTTC.

The chain links TRBV13 to TRBJ1-1, with a possible D match to TRBD1 (5 bases). Deletions cut 1 base from V and 4 bases from J, with 16 bases between. Germline V gene lookup returns CDR1 PRHDT and CDR2 FYEKMQ (reference sequence). The CDR3 is made up of 16 amino acids. The CDR3 region has the DNA TGTGCCAGCAGCTTAGCACAGGATGGGTCGGGCACTGAAGCTTTCTTT. Translated: CASSLAQDGSGTEAFF.